The 23 T cell receptor beta chains in this list originate from one sample, sequenced in a study of blood T cell repertoires in COVID-19 (dated by TCRdb to about 2020). Libraries came from the immunoSEQ multiplex PCR assay. In its TCRdb copy, this immuneACCESS table keeps in-frame sequences only and misses some clones. Where compared with another copy, unresolved V genes explain less than half of these, and the others have no known cause. This sample comprises roughly 42,000 clones, 75% to 90% of them detected only once. Jointly, the top ten make up just under 9% of the sample. The sequenced sample was peripheral blood. Every receptor here comes from a man younger than 45 with active or convalescent COVID-19.

The chain links TRBV11-2 to TRBJ2-2; D may be TRBD1 (6 bases). The CDR3 length is 14 residues. CDR1 and CDR2 from the germline V gene are SGHAT and FQNNGV. V was shortened by 1 base and J by 4 bases, with 7 bases between the two germline ends. CDR3 in DNA: TGTGCCAGCAGCTTAGGGGGGCCCACCGGGGAGCTGTTTTTT. Encoded protein: CASSLGGPTGELFF.

This CDR3 reads CASSHRGLHNEQFF. The DNA of the CDR3 is TGTGCCAGCAGCCACAGGGGGCTCCACAATGAGCAGTTCTTC. The chain couples TRBV14 to TRBJ2-1, with 8 positions matching TRBD1. V dropped 3 bases and J dropped 5; count of bases not matched to a gene: 3. Per the germline V gene, CDR1 is SGHDN and CDR2 is FVKESK. CDR3 size: 14 residues. Variable domain in full (rest from reference TRBV14 and TRBJ2-1): EAGVTQFPSHSVIEKGQTVTLRCDPISGHDNLYWYRRVMGKEIKFLLHFVKESKQDESGMPNNRFLAERTGGTYSTLKVQPAELEDSGVYFCASSHRGLHNEQFFGPGTRLTVL.

This chain uses TRBV6-5 with TRBJ2-2, with TRBD1 as a possible D gene (5 bases). Looked up from germline, CDR1 is MNHEY and CDR2 is SVGAGI. The ends were cut back, 6 bases at V and 5 bases at J, with 16 bases in the middle. The CDR3 has 15 residues. The CDR3 spells CASRTRQISTGELFF. In nucleotides, the CDR3 is TGTGCCAGCAGAACCCGACAGATCTCGACCGGGGAGCTGTTTTTT.

The chain employs TRBV19 and TRBJ2-1; 10 positions match TRBD1. This CDR3 is 22 amino acids long. V was clipped by 2 bases and J by 2 bases; unmatched bases: 21. Germline V gene data show CDR1 as LNHDA and CDR2 as SQIVND (reference sequence). In DNA form, the CDR3 reads TGTGCCAGTAGTATAAAGCCCCGGGACAGGGGCTACCCCTCAAATCCCTACAATGAGCAGTTCTTC. This sequence encodes CASSIKPRDRGYPSNPYNEQFF. The full variable domain, rest sourced from reference TRBV19 and TRBJ2-1, is DGGITQSPKYLFRKEGQNVTLSCEQNLNHDAMYWYRQDPGQGLRLIYYSQIVNDFQKGDIAEGYSVSREKKESFPLTVTSAQKNPTAFYLCASSIKPRDRGYPSNPYNEQFFGPGTRLTVL.

J is TRBJ1-5 and V is TRBV11-2, with D maybe TRBD1 (5 bases). Looked up from germline, CDR1 is SGHAT and CDR2 is FQNNGV. This CDR3 contains 18 residues. Between the trimmed V and J ends, which lost 1 base and 4 bases, there was a span of 20 bases. The CDR3 region has the DNA TGTGCCAGCAGCTTAGCAAACATCCACCAAGGGACTAATCAGCCCCAGCATTTT. This sequence encodes CASSLANIHQGTNQPQHF.

CDR3 DNA: TGTGCCAGCAGCTCCTTCACAGGGGGTAGCACTGAAGCTTTCTTT. The encoded protein is CASSSFTGGSTEAFF. This rearrangement joins TRBV11-3 to TRBJ1-1, with 8 bases matching TRBD1. J gave up 4 bases and V 4 bases, and 8 bases lay outside the gene matches. Germline CDR1 SGHNT, CDR2 YENEEA. The CDR3 spans 15 residues.

The chain joins TRBV5-5 to TRBJ1-5, with TRBD1 as a possible D gene (6 bases). Germline loops: CDR1 SGHKS, CDR2 YYEKEE (reference sequence). V lost 4 bases and J lost 3, with 8 bases in between. This CDR3 is 13 amino acids long. CDR3 in DNA: TGTGCCAGCAGCACAGGGAACAATCAGCCCCAGCATTTT. It is translated as CASSTGNNQPQHF.

Relative to its sample, this clone is medium-sized. This chain links TRBV15 with TRBJ2-1; 11 bases fit TRBD1. The CDR3 length is 16 residues. The germline V gene has CDR1 LNHNV and CDR2 YYDKDF (reference sequence). J gave up 8 bases and V 0 bases, and 6 bases lay outside the gene matches. The CDR3 nucleotides read TGTGCCACCAGCAGAGATCGGACAGGGGGCTTCTATGAGCAGTTCTTC. Its translation is CATSRDRTGGFYEQFF.

The rearrangement links TRBV3-1 (or the pseudogene TRBV3-2) to TRBJ2-3, with 8 bases fitting TRBD2. V shed 4 bases, J shed 4 bases, and the junction held 10 bases outside the gene matches. This CDR3 comprises 16 residues. In germline, CDR1 is LGHDT, CDR2 YNNKEL (reference sequence). CDR3 protein: CASSLGGAARSDTQYF. Written as DNA, the CDR3 is TGTGCCAGCAGCCTCGGGGGGGCCGCTCGGTCAGATACGCAGTATTTT.

The genes are TRBV5-1 and TRBJ1-6; 8 positions match TRBD1. CDR1 is SGHRS and CDR2 is YFSETQ in the germline V gene. This CDR3 is built from 16 residues. V lost 0 bases to trimming and J lost 10 bases; unmatched junction nucleotides: 9. The CDR3 here is CASSLVRTGYTSPLHF. In DNA, the CDR3 is TGCGCCAGCAGCTTGGTGCGGACAGGGTATACCTCACCCCTCCACTTT. Full variable domain (remainder filled in from reference TRBV5-1 and TRBJ1-6): KAGVTQTPRYLIKTRGQQVTLSCSPISGHRSVSWYQQTPGQGLQFLFEYFSETQRNKGNFPGRFSGRQFSNSRSEMNVSTLELGDSALYLCASSLVRTGYTSPLHFGNGTRLTVT.

The genes are TRBV18 and TRBJ1-3; tentatively, D is TRBD1 (5 bases). Looked up from germline, CDR1 is KGHSH and CDR2 is LQKENI. Trimming pared 4 bases from V and 0 bases from J, leaving 16 bases between. The CDR3 loop spans 17 amino acids. The CDR3 nucleotides are TGTGCCAGCTCACTGGCCGTTGACAGCACCTCTGGAAACACCATATATTTT. Amino acid sequence: CASSLAVDSTSGNTIYF.

The CDR3 spells CASSQDLAGAYNEQFF. As DNA, the CDR3 is TGCGCCAGCAGCCAAGATCTAGCGGGGGCTTACAATGAGCAGTTCTTC. The V call is TRBV4-1, the J call TRBJ2-1, with 10 nucleotides matching TRBD2. The length of the CDR3 is 16 residues. Germline trimming cut 0 bases from V and 4 bases from J; bases unmatched to any gene: 3. Germline-derived CDR1 and CDR2 are MGHRA and YSYEKL.

The gene calls are TRBV30 and TRBJ1-2; D is undetermined. The ends were cut back, 5 bases at V and 4 bases at J, with 11 bases in the middle. Germline values: CDR1 GTSNPN, CDR2 SVGIG (reference sequence). The length of the CDR3 is 12 residues. CDR3 DNA sequence: TGTGCCTGGCAACTTGGAGGCTATGGCTACACCTTC. As protein: CAWQLGGYGYTF.

The chain employs TRBV5-1 and TRBJ2-1, with 7 bases aligning to TRBD1. The germline CDR1 and CDR2 sequences are SGHRS and YFSETQ. The CDR3 extends over 15 amino acids. J lost 3 bases, V lost 0 bases, and 3 bases had no gene match. The CDR3 loop reads CASSLEGGNYNEQFF. The CDR3 DNA is TGCGCCAGCAGCTTGGAAGGGGGCAACTACAATGAGCAGTTCTTC.

The chain recombines TRBV5-3 with TRBJ2-2, with TRBD2 as a possible D gene (7 bases). TRBV5-3 is an ORF; its function is uncertain. V lost 3 bases, J lost 1 base, and 22 bases lay in between. CDR3 length: 19 residues. The CDR3 sequence: CARSSFLRGPYLNTGELFF. In DNA, the CDR3 is TGTGCCAGAAGCTCCTTCCTGCGGGGGCCATACCTGAACACCGGGGAGCTGTTTTTT.

In nucleotides, the CDR3 is TGTGCCAGCAGCCCTCGGGCTAGCGGGGCTAATGAGCAGTTCTTC. Encoded protein: CASSPRASGANEQFF. The gene calls are TRBV3-1 (or the pseudogene TRBV3-2) and TRBJ2-1; TRBD2 matches at 9 bases. V lost 4 bases, J lost 7 bases, and 8 bases stayed unmatched. The CDR3 totals 15 residues. Germline-derived CDR1 and CDR2 are LGHDT and YNNKEL (reference sequence).

V gene TRBV11-2 combines with J gene TRBJ1-2, with D perhaps TRBD1 (5 bases). The CDR3 extends over 17 amino acids. Germline V gene data show CDR1 as SGHAT and CDR2 as FQNNGV. The V end was cut by 1 base, the J end by 5 bases, with 20 bases between. CDR3 in DNA: TGTGCCAGCAGCTTAGTGGGGGGTCAGGACTTTTGGTATGGCTACACCTTC. This gives the protein CASSLVGGQDFWYGYTF.

The chain employs TRBV3-1 (or the pseudogene TRBV3-2) and TRBJ2-5, with a tentative D call TRBD2 (6 bases). CDR1 and CDR2 from the germline V gene are LGHDT and YNNKEL (reference sequence). The CDR3 length is 13 residues. The ends were cut back, 4 bases at V and 5 bases at J, with 11 bases in the middle. The CDR3 DNA reads TGTGCCAGCAGCCGTACTGGGGGGGAGACCCAGTACTTC. Its protein product is CASSRTGGETQYF.

The gene calls are TRBV14 and TRBJ2-5; TRBD1 might be the D (5 bases). The CDR3 sequence is 14 residues long. Looked up from germline, CDR1 is SGHDN and CDR2 is FVKESK. Trimming cost V 0 bases and J 4 bases, with 9 bases left between them. CDR3 sequence (DNA): TGTGCCAGCAGCCAAGACAGGGTGGGAGAGACCCAGTACTTC. It encodes CASSQDRVGETQYF.

This clone was found once. The V call is TRBV7-2, the J call TRBJ2-1; 9 bases are shared with TRBD2. Germline loops: CDR1 SGHTA, CDR2 FQGNSA. The CDR3 spans 17 residues. V was clipped by 2 bases and J by 6 bases; unmatched bases: 11. The DNA of the CDR3 is TGTGCCAGCAGCTTATACTCAAGCGGGAGGCGCCCCAATGAGCAGTTCTTC. As protein: CASSLYSSGRRPNEQFF.

CDR3 sequence reads: CASSPGGGRGSYEQYF. Here the CDR3 DNA reads TGTGCCAGCTCACCAGGGGGGGGACGTGGCTCCTACGAGCAGTACTTC. The chain combines TRBV18 with TRBJ2-7, with 7 bases aligning to TRBD2. This CDR3 is built from 16 residues. Germline V lookup: CDR1 KGHSH, CDR2 LQKENI. V was pared by 2 bases and J by 0 bases, with 7 bases of the junction left unmatched.

This chain joins TRBV2 and TRBJ1-6; TRBD1 might be the D (5 bases). The CDR3 extends over 14 amino acids. Germline V gives CDR1 SNHLY, CDR2 FYNNEI. V was trimmed by 5 bases and J by 6 bases, leaving 11 bases between them. In nucleotides, the CDR3 is TGTGCCAGCAGTATTGACAGTCTTAATTCACCCCTCCACTTT. It codes for CASSIDSLNSPLHF.

The CDR3 spells CASRQGTSSREQFF. The CDR3 coding sequence is TGTGCCAGCAGACAAGGGACTAGCTCGAGGGAGCAGTTCTTC. The chain combines TRBV2 with TRBJ2-1, with 9 bases lining up with TRBD2. Germline V gene lookup returns CDR1 SNHLY and CDR2 FYNNEI. The CDR3 has 14 amino acids. V shed 6 bases, J shed 10 bases, and the junction held 10 bases outside the gene matches.